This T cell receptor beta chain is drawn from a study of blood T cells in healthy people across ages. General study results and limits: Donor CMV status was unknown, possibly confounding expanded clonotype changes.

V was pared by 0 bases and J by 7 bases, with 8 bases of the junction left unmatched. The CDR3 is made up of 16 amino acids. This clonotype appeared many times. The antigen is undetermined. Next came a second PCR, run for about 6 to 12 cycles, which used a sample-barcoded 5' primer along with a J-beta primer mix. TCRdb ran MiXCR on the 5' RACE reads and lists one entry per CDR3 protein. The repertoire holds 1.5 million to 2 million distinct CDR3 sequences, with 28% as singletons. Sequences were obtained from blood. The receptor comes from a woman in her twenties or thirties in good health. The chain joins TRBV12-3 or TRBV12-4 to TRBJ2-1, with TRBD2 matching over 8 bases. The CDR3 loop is CASSLARGSGTNEQFF. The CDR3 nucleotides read TGTGCCAGCAGTTTAGCGCGTGGTAGCGGGACAAATGAGCAGTTCTTC.